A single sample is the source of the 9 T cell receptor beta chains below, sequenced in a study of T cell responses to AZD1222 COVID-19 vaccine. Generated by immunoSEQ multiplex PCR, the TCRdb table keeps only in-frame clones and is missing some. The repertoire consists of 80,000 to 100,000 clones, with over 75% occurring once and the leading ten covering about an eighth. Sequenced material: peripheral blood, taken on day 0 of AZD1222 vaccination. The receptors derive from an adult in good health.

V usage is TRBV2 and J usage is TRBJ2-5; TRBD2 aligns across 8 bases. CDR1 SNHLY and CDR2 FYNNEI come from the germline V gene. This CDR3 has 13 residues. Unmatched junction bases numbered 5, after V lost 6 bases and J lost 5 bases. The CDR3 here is CASSPGGQETQYF. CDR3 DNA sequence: TGTGCCAGCAGCCCGGGGGGGCAGGAGACCCAGTACTTC.

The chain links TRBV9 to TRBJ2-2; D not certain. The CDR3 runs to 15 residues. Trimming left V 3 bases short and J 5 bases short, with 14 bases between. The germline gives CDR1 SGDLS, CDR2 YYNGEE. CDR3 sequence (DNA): TGTGCCAGCAGCGCCCGAGTGGACCTTACCGGGGAGCTGTTTTTT. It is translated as CASSARVDLTGELFF.

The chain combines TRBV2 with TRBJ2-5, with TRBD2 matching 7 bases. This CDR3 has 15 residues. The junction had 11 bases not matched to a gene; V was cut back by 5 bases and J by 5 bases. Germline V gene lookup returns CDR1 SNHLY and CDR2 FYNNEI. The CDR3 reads CASSPRAGTGETQYF. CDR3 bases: TGTGCCAGCAGTCCCCGAGCGGGGACTGGGGAGACCCAGTACTTC. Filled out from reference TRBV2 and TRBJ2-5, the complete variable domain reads EPEVTQTPSHQVTQMGQEVILRCVPISNHLYFYWYRQILGQKVEFLVSFYNNEISEKSEIFDDQFSVERPDGSNFTLKIRSTKLEDSAMYFCASSPRAGTGETQYFGPGTRLLVL.

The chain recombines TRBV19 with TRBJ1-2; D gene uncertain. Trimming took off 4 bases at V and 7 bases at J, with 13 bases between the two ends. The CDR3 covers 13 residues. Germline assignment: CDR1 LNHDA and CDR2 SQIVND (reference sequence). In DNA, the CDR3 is TGTGCCAGTAGTACGACACCGGGAGGTGGCTACACCTTC. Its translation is CASSTTPGGGYTF.

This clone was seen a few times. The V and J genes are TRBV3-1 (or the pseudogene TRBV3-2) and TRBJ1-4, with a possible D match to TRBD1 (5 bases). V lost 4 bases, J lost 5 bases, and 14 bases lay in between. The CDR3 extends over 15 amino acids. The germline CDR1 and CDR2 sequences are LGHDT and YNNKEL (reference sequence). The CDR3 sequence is CASSPGTARNEKLFF. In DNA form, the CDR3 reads TGTGCCAGCAGCCCCGGGACGGCAAGAAATGAAAAACTGTTTTTT.

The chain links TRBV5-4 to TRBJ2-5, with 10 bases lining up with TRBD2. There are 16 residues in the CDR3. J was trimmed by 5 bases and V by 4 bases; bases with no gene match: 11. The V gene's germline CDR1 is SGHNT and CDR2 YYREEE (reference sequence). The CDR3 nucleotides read TGTGCCAGCAGCGCCTCGGGGACTAGCGTTTGGGAGACCCAGTACTTC. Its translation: CASSASGTSVWETQYF.

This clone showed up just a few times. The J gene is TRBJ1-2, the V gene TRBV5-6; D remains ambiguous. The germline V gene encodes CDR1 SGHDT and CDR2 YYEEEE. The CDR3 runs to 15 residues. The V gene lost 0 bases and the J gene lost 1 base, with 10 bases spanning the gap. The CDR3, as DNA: TGTGCCAGCAGCTTGGTCGGGGTTAATAACTATGGCTACACCTTC. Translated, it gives CASSLVGVNNYGYTF.

The CDR3 spells CASSQFRGGPGELFF. In DNA, the CDR3 is TGTGCCAGCAGCCAATTTAGAGGGGGTCCCGGGGAGCTGTTTTTT. The chain has TRBV4-2 and TRBJ2-2, with D possibly being TRBD1 (6 bases). Trimming cost V 2 bases and J 6 bases, with 13 bases left between them. This CDR3 is built from 15 residues. Germline CDR1 is LGHNA and CDR2 is YNFKEQ.

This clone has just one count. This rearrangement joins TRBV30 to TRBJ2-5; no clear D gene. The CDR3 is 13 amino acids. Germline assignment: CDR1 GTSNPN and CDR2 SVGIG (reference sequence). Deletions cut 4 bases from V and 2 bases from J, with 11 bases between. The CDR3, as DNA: TGTGCCTGGACTCCTAATCGTCAAGAGACCCAGTACTTC. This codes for CAWTPNRQETQYF.